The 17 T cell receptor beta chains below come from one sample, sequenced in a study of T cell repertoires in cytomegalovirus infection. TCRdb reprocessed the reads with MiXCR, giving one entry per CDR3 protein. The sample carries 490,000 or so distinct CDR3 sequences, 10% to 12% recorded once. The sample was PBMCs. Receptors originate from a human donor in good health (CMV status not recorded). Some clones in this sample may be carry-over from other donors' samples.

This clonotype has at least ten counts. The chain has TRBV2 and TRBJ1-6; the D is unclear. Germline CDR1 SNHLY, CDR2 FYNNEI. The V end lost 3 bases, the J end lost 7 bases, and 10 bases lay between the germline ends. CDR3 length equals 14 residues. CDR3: CASSEPVLNSPLHF. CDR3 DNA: TGTGCCAGCAGTGAGCCAGTCCTCAATTCACCCCTCCACTTT.

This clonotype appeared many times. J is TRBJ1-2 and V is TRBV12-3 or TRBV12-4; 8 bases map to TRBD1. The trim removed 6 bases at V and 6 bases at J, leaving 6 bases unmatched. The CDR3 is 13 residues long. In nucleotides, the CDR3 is TGTGCCAGCAGATCCAGGGGGCGGGATGGCTACACCTTC. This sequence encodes CASRSRGRDGYTF.

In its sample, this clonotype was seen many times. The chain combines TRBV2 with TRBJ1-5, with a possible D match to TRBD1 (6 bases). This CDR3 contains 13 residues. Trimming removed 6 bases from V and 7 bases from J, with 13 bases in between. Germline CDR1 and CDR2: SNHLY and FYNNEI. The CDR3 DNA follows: TGTGCCAGCAGACTACAGGGAAACCAGCCCCAGCATTTT. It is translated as CASRLQGNQPQHF.

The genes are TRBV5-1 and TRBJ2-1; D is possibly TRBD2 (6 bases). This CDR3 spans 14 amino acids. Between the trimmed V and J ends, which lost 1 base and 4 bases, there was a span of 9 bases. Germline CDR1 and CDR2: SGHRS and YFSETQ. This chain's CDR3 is CASSLRESYNEQFF. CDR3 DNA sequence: TGCGCCAGCAGCTTGCGGGAGTCTTACAATGAGCAGTTCTTC.

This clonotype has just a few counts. CDR3 coding DNA: TGTGCCAGCAGTTGGGGACCGACAGGGCTTTGGGCAGATACGCAGTATTTT. Translated: CASSWGPTGLWADTQYF. J is TRBJ2-3 and V is TRBV6-5, with 7 bases matching TRBD1. The CDR3 runs to 17 residues. Per germline, CDR1 MNHEY and CDR2 SVGAGI. V shed 4 bases, J shed 4 bases, and the junction held 14 bases outside the gene matches.

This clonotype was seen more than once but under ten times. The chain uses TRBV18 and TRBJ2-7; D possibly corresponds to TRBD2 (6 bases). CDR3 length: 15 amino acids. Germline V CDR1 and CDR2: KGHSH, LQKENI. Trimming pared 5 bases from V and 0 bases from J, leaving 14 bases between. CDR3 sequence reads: CASSAKTGVSYEQYF. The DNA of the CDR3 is TGTGCCAGCTCAGCGAAGACGGGGGTCTCCTACGAGCAGTACTTC.

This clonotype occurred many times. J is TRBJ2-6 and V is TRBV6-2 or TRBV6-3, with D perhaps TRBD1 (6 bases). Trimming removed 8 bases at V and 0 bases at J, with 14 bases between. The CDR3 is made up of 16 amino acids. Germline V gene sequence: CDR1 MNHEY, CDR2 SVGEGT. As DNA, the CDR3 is TGTGCCAGCTTAAGAACAGGGTACTCTGGGGCCAACGTCCTGACTTTC. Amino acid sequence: CASLRTGYSGANVLTF.

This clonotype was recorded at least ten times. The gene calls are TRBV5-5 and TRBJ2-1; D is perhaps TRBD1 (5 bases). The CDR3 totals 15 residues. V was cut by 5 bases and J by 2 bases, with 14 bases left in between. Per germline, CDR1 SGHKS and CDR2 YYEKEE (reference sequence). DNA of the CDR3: TGTGCCAGCAGGCAACGTGGGGCGGCCTACAATGAGCAGTTCTTC. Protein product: CASRQRGAAYNEQFF.

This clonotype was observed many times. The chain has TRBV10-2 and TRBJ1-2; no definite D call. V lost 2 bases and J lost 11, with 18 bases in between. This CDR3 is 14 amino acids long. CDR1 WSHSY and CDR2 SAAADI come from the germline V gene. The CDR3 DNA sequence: TGCGCCAGCAGTGAGGATGCGGACGGGTGGCTATACACCTTC. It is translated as CASSEDADGWLYTF.

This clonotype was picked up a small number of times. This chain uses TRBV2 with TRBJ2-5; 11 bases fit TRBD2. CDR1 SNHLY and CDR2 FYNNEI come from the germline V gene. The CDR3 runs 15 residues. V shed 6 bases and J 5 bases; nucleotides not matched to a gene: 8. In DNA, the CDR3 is TGTGCCAGCAGGGGACTAGCGGCAAAGGGCGAGACCCAGTACTTC. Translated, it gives CASRGLAAKGETQYF.

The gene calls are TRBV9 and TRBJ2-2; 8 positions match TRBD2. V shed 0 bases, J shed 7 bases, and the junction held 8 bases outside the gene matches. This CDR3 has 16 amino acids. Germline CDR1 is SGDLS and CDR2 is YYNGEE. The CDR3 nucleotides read TGTGCCAGCAGCGTAGACTCGGGGGGGCTGGGCGGGGAGCTGTTTTTT. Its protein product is CASSVDSGGLGGELFF.

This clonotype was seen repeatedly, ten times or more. As DNA, the CDR3 is TGTGCCAGCAGCTACCAGAGTAGCAATCAGCCCCAGCATTTT. It encodes CASSYQSSNQPQHF. V is TRBV7-2 and J is TRBJ1-5, with D hard to call. CDR3 length: 14 residues. The germline V gene has CDR1 SGHTA and CDR2 FQGNSA. V was pared by 4 bases and J by 0 bases, with 7 bases between. The full variable domain, with the rest looked up from reference TRBV7-2 and TRBJ1-5, is GAGVSQSPSNKVTEKGKDVELRCDPISGHTALYWYRQSLGQGLEFLIYFQGNSAPDKSGLPSDRFSAERTGGSVSTLTIQRTQQEDSAVYLCASSYQSSNQPQHFGDGTRLSIL.

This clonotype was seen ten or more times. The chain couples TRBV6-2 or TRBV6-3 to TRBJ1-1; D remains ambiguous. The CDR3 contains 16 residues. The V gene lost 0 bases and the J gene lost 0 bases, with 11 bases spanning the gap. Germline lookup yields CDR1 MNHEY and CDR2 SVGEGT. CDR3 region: CASSYSPQEMNTEAFF. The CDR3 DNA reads TGTGCCAGCAGTTACTCGCCCCAGGAAATGAACACTGAAGCTTTCTTT.

CDR3 loop: CASSRTARNTEAFF. DNA for the CDR3: TGTGCCAGCAGTAGGACAGCCAGGAACACTGAAGCTTTCTTT. The genes are TRBV27 and TRBJ1-1; D may be TRBD1 (6 bases). Trimming cost V 5 bases and J 1 base, with 11 bases left between them. This CDR3 region has 14 residues. The germline V gene has CDR1 MNHEY and CDR2 SMNVEV (reference sequence).

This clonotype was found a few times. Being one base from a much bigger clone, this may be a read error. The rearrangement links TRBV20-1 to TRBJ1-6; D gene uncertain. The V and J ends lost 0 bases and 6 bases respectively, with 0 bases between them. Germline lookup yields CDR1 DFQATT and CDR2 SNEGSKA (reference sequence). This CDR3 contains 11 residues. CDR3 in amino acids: CSARDNSPLHF. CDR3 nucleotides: TGCAGTGCTAGAGATAATTCACCCCTCCACTTT.

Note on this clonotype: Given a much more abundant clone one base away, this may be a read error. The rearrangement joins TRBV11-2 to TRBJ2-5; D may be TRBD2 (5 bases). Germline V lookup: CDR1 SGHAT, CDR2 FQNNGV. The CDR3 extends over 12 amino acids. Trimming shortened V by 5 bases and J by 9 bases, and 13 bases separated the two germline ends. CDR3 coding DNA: TGTGCCAGCAGCCGAGAGGTCGGGGCCCAGTACTTC. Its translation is CASSREVGAQYF.

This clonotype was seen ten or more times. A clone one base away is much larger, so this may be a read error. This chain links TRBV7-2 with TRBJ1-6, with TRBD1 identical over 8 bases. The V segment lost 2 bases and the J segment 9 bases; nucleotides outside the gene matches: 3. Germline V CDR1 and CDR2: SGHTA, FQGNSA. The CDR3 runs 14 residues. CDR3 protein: CASSLQGASSPLHF. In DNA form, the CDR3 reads TGTGCCAGCAGCTTACAGGGGGCGAGTTCACCCCTCCACTTT.